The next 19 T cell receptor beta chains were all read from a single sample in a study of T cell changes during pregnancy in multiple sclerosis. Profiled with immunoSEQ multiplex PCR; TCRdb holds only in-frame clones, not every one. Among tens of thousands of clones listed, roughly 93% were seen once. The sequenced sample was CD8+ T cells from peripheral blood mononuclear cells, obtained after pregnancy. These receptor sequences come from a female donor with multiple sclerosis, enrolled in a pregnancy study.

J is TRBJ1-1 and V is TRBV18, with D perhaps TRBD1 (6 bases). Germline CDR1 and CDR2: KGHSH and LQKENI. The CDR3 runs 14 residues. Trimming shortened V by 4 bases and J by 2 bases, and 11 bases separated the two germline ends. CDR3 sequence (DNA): TGTGCCAGCTCACAACAGGACAGAAACACTGAAGCTTTCTTT. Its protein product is CASSQQDRNTEAFF.

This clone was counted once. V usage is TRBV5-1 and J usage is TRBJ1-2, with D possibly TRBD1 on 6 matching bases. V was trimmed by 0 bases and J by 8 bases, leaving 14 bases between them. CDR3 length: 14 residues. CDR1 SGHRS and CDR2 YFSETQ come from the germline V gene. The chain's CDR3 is CASSLGLGAKGYTF. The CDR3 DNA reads TGCGCCAGCAGCTTGGGGTTGGGGGCTAAGGGCTACACCTTC.

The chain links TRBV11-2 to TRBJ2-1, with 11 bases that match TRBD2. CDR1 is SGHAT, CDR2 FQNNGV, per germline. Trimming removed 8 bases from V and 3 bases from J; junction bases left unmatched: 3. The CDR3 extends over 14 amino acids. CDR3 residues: CASRGTSGYNEQFF. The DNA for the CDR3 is TGTGCCAGCCGTGGGACTAGCGGCTACAATGAGCAGTTCTTC.

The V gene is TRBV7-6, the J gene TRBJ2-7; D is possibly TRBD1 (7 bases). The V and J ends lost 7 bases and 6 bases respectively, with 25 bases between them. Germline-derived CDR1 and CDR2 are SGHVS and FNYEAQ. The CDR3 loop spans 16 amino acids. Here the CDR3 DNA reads TGTGCCAGCACCCCCCCGGGACCCAGGGGGGTTGGCGAGCAGTACTTC. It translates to CASTPPGPRGVGEQYF.

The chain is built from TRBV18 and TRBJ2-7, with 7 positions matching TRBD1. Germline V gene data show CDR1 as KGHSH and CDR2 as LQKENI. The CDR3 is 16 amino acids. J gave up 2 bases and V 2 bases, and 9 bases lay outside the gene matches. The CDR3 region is CASSPSDRVGTYEQYF. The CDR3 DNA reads TGTGCCAGCTCACCAAGTGACAGGGTTGGGACCTACGAGCAGTACTTC.

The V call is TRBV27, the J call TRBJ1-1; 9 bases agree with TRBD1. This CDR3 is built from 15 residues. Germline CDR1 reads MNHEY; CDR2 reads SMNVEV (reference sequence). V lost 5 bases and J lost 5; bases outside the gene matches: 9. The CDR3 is CASSTKQGARTEAFF. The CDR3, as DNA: TGTGCCAGCAGTACCAAACAGGGGGCAAGGACTGAAGCTTTCTTT.

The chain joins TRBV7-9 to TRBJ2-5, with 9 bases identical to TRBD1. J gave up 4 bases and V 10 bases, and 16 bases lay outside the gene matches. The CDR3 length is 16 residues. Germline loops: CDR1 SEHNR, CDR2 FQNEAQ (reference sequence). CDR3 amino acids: CATSPKQGATSETQYF. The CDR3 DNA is TGTGCCACCTCACCGAAACAGGGGGCGACATCAGAGACCCAGTACTTC.

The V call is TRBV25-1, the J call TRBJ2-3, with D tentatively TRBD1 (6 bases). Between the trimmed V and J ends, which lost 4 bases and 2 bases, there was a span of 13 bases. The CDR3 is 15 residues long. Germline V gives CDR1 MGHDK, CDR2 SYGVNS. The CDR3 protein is CASSAGGGHTDTQYF. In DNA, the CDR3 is TGTGCCAGCAGTGCCGGTGGGGGACACACAGATACGCAGTATTTT.

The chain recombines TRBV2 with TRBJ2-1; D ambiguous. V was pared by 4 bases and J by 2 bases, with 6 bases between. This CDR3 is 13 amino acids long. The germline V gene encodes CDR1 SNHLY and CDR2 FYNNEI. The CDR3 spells CASSGRTYNEQFF. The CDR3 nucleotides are TGTGCCAGCAGTGGCAGGACCTACAATGAGCAGTTCTTC.

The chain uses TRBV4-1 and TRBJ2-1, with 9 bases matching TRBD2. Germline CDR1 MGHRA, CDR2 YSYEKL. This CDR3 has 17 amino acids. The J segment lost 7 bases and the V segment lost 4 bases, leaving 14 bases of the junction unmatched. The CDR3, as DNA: TGCGCCAGCAGCCCCATACGGGCGGGGGGGCCGGGGAATGAGCAGTTCTTC. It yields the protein CASSPIRAGGPGNEQFF.

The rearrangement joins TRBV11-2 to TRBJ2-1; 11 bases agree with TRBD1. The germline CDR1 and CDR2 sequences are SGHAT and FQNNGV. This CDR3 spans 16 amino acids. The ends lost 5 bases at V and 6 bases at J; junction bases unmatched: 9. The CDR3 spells CASSPWTGGTVNEQFF. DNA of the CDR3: TGTGCCAGCAGCCCGTGGACAGGGGGCACGGTCAATGAGCAGTTCTTC.

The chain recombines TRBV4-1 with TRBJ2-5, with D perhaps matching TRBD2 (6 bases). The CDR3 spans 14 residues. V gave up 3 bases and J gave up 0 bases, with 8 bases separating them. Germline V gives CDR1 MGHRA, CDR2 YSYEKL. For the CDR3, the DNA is TGCGCCAGCAGCCAGGGGGGATACCAAGAGACCCAGTACTTC. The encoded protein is CASSQGGYQETQYF.

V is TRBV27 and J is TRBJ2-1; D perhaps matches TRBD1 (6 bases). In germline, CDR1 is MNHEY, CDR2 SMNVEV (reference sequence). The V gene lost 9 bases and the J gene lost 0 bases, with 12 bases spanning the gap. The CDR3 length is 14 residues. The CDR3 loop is CASGQSRSYNEQFF. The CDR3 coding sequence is TGTGCCAGTGGACAGTCCCGCTCCTACAATGAGCAGTTCTTC.

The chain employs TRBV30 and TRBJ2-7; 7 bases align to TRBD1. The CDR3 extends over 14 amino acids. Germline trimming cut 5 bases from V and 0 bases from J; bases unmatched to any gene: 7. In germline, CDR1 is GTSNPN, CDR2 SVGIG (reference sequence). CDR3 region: CAWSWDSYSYEQYF. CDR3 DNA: TGTGCCTGGTCGTGGGACAGCTACTCCTACGAGCAGTACTTC.

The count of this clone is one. Here the CDR3 DNA reads TGTGCCAGCAACAAGGGACTAGCCGACAATGAGCAGTTCTTC. As protein: CASNKGLADNEQFF. This chain uses TRBV2 with TRBJ2-1; 9 nucleotides agree with TRBD2. The CDR3 consists of 14 residues. Germline loops: CDR1 SNHLY, CDR2 FYNNEI. V shed 7 bases and J 5 bases; nucleotides not matched to a gene: 6.

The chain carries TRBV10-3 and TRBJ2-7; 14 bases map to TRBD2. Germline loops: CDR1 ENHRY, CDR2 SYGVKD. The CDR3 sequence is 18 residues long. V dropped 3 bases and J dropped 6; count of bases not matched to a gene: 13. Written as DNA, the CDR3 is TGTGCCATCAGTGATCCGGGACTAGCGGGAGACTTTAACCCCGAGCAGTACTTC. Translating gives CAISDPGLAGDFNPEQYF.

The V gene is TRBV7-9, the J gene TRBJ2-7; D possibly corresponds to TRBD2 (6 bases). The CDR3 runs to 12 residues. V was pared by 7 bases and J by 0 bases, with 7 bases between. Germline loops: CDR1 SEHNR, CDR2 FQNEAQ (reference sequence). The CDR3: CASTGVSYEQYF. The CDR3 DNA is TGTGCCAGCACGGGAGTCTCCTACGAGCAGTACTTC.

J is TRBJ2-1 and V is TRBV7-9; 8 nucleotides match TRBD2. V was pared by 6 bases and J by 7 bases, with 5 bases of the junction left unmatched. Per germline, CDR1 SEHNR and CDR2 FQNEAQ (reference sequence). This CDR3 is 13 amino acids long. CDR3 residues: CASSRGGSNEQFF. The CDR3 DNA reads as TGTGCCAGCAGTCGGGGGGGGAGTAATGAGCAGTTCTTC.

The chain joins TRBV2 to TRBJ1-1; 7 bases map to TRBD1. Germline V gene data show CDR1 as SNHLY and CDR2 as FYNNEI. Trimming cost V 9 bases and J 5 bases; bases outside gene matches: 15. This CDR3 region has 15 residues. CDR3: CARDPGWTGGTEAFF. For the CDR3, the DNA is TGTGCCAGAGATCCCGGCTGGACAGGTGGAACTGAAGCTTTCTTT. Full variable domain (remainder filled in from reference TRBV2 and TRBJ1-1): EPEVTQTPSHQVTQMGQEVILRCVPISNHLYFYWYRQILGQKVEFLVSFYNNEISEKSEIFDDQFSVERPDGSNFTLKIRSTKLEDSAMYFCARDPGWTGGTEAFFGQGTRLTVV.